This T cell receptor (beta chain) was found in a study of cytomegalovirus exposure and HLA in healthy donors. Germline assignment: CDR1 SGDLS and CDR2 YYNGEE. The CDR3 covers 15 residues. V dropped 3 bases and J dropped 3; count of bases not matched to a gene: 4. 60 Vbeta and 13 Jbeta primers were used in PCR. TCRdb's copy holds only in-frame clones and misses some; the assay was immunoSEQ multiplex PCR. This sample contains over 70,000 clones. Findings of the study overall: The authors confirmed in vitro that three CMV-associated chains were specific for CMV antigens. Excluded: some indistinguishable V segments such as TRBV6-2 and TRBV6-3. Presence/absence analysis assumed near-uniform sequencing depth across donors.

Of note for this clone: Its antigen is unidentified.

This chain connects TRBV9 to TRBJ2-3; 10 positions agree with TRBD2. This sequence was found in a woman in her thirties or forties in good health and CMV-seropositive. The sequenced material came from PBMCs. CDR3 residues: CASSDEAGGTDTQYF. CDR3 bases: TGTGCCAGCAGCGACGAAGCGGGAGGGACAGATACGCAGTATTTT.